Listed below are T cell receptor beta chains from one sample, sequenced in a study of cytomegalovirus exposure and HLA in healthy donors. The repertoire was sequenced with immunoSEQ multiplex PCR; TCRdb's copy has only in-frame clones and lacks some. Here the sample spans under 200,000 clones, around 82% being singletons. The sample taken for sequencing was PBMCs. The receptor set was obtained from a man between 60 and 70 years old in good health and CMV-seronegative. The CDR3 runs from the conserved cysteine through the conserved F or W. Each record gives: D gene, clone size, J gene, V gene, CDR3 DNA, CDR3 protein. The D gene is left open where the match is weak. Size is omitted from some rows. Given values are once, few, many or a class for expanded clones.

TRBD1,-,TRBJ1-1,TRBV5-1,TGCGCCAGCAGCTTGGCGACAGGGGGGATGATGAACACTGAAGCTTTCTTT,CASSLATGGMMNTEAFF
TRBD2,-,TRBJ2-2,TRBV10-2,TGCGCCAGCACTGGGACTATTAACACCGGGGAGCTGTTTTTT,CASTGTINTGELFF
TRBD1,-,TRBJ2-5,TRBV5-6,TGTGCCAGCAGGCCGACAGGGTTCCAAGAGACCCAGTACTTC,CASRPTGFQETQYF
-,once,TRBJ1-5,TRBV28,TGTGCCAGCAGTTTAGGTACATATAGCAATCAGCCCCAGCATTTT,CASSLGTYSNQPQHF
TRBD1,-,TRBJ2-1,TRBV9,TGTGCCAGCAGCGTGGGGACAGGGGGTTATGAGCAGTTCTTC,CASSVGTGGYEQFF
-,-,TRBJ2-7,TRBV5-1,TGCGCCAGCAGCGGAGGGACAGCGCGGCAGTACTTC,CASSGGTARQYF
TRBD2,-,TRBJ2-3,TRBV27,TGTGCCAGCAGTGGACTAGCGGGGGCTAGCACAGATACGCAGTATTTT,CASSGLAGASTDTQYF
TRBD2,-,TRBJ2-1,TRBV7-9,TGTGCCAGCAGCTTAGGGACTAGCGTCAACAATGAGCAGTTCTTC,CASSLGTSVNNEQFF
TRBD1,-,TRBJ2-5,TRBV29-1,TGCAGCGTTGATGTTTTTGGGACAGGAGAGACCCAGTACTTC,CSVDVFGTGETQYF
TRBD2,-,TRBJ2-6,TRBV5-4,TGTGCCAGCAGCCCCGGGACTAGCGGGACCCTGCTCTGGGCCAACGTCCTGACTTTC,CASSPGTSGTLLWANVLTF
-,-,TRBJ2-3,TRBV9,TGTGCCAGCAGCGTCAGTGGTAGCACAGATACGCAGTATTTT,CASSVSGSTDTQYF
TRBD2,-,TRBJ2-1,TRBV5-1,TGCGCCAGCAGCTCCAAGCGGGAGAGCTCCTACAATGAGCAGTTCTTC,CASSSKRESSYNEQFF
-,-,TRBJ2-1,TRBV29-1,TGCAGCGTTGCAACAGGGCTAAGAAGCTCCTACAATGAGCAGTTCTTC,CSVATGLRSSYNEQFF
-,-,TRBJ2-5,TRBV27,TGTGCCAGCAGTTTTAACAGACAAGAGACCCAGTACTTC,CASSFNRQETQYF
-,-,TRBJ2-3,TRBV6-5,TGTGCCAGCCGAAGACGTACAGGGTTTACAGATACGCAGTATTTT,CASRRRTGFTDTQYF
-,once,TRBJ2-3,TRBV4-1,TGCGCCAGCAGCCAAGGACTAAGGCCCACAGATACGCAGTATTTT,CASSQGLRPTDTQYF
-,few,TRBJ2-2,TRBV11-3,TGTGCCAGCAGCTTAGATTTCGGTAACGGGGAGCTGTTTTTT,CASSLDFGNGELFF
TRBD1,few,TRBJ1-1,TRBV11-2,TGTGCCAGCAGCTATAACAGGGGATGGACTGAAGCTTTCTTT,CASSYNRGWTEAFF
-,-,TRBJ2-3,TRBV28,TGTGCCAGCAGTTCCCCGGGGGGCTCTGGCACAGATACGCAGTATTTT,CASSSPGGSGTDTQYF
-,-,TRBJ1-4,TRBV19,TGTGCCAGTAGTATTGGGGGCGCAAGAAGAGAAAAACTGTTTTTT,CASSIGGARREKLFF
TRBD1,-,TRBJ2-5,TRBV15,TGTGCCACCAGCAGCCAACAGGGGGAGACCCAGTACTTC,CATSSQQGETQYF
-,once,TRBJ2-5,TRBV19,TGTGCCAGTAGTAAAGTTACCCCCGGACAGTTAGAAGAGACCCAGTACTTC,CASSKVTPGQLEETQYF
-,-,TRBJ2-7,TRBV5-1,TGCGCCAGCAGCCTATTCGACAGCGCCTACGAGCAGTACTTC,CASSLFDSAYEQYF
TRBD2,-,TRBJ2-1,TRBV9,TGTGCCAGCAGCGTAGAAGGGACTAGCGGGAGTACTGAGCAGTTCTTC,CASSVEGTSGSTEQFF
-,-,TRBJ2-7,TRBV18,TGTGCCAGCTCACAAATACAGGGAACCACCTCCTACGAGCAGTACTTC,CASSQIQGTTSYEQYF
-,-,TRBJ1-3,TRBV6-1,TGTGCCAGCAGTGAAGTGAGGGTCGGAATTCTAAACACCATATATTTT,CASSEVRVGILNTIYF
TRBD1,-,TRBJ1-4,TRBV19,TGTGCCAGTAGTGGACAGGGAAATGAAAAACTGTTTTTT,CASSGQGNEKLFF
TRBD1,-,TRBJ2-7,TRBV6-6,TGTGCCAGCAGTCGGGACAGGGACTACGAGCAGTACTTC,CASSRDRDYEQYF
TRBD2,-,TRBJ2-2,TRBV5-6,TGTGCCAGCAGCCCGGGACTAGGCGCCAGGGAGCTGTTTTTT,CASSPGLGARELFF
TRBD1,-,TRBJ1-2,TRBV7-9,TGTGCCAGCAGCTCGACAGGGGACTATGGCTACACCTTC,CASSSTGDYGYTF
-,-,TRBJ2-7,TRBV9,TGTGCCAGCAGCGTAGGAGTGGGCAGTACATACGAGCAGTACTTC,CASSVGVGSTYEQYF
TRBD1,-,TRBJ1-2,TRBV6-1,TGTGCCAGCAGTGAAGCACAGGGGGCCAATGTCTATGGCTACACCTTC,CASSEAQGANVYGYTF
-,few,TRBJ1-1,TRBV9,TGTGCCAGCAGCGTACAAGGCGGGGACACTGAAGCTTTCTTT,CASSVQGGDTEAFF
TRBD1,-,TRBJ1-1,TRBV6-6,TGTGCCAGCAGCCCGGACAGGGCGAACACTGAAGCTTTCTTT,CASSPDRANTEAFF
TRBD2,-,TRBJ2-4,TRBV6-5,TGTGCCAGCAGTTCGGACGGGGCAGGCGGGGGAAACATTCAGTACTTC,CASSSDGAGGGNIQYF
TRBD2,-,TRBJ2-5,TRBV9,TGTGCCAGCAGCGGGCTAGCGGGAGGGGAAGAGACCCAGTACTTC,CASSGLAGGEETQYF
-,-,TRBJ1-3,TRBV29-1,TGCAGCGTTGGCCAGACAACTGGAAACACCATATATTTT,CSVGQTTGNTIYF
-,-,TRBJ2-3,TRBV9,TGTGCCAGCACTCGAGTACCCACAGATACGCAGTATTTT,CASTRVPTDTQYF
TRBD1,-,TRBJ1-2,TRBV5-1,TGCGCCAGCAGCTTTGGACAGGGTTCCCAATATGGCTACACCTTC,CASSFGQGSQYGYTF
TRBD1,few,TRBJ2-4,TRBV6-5,TGTGCCAGCAGCCGGGACAGGGATGACATTCAGTACTTC,CASSRDRDDIQYF
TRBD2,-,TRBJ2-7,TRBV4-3,TGCGCCAGCAGCCCGGGGAGCGGGAGGGCGGGCGAGCAGTACTTC,CASSPGSGRAGEQYF
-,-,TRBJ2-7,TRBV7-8,TGTGCCAGCAGCTTAGCAACCACGGGACTTTCCCTGACCTACGAGCAGTACTTC,CASSLATTGLSLTYEQYF